What follows are 29 T cell receptor beta chains derived from one specimen sequenced in a study of early T cells in non-severe SARS-CoV-2 infection. TCRdb independently ran MiXCR on the 5' RACE reads; one entry per CDR3 protein. This sample has fewer than 80,000 distinct CDR3 sequences; roughly 4.5% occur once, and the top ten carry about 3.6%. The sequenced sample was whole blood, obtained at baseline. These receptors all come from an adult who was a healthcare worker with PCR-confirmed SARS-CoV-2 infection or an uninfected control (not recorded which). The donor label of this sample is uncertain.

The rearrangement uses TRBV28 and TRBJ1-1, with no clear D. Germline V gene lookup returns CDR1 MDHEN and CDR2 SYDVKM. Trimming left V 5 bases short and J 2 bases short, with 12 bases between. There are 14 residues in the CDR3. CDR3 nucleotides: TGTGCCAGCAGTCCCCCAACTTCAAACACTGAAGCTTTCTTT. This sequence encodes CASSPPTSNTEAFF.

This clonotype appeared many times. The genes are TRBV7-2 and TRBJ2-2; either TRBD1 or TRBD2 may fit D (5 bases each). Germline loops: CDR1 SGHTA, CDR2 FQGNSA. The CDR3 totals 17 residues. With 6 bases removed from V and 6 bases from J, the gap between germline ends came to 23 bases. The CDR3 nucleotides are TGTGCCAGCAGGGAGGAGAGGAGCAGGGTAGTCGCCGGGGAGCTGTTTTTT. It codes for CASREERSRVVAGELFF.

This chain connects TRBV28 to TRBJ2-1; D is tentatively TRBD1 or TRBD2 (5 bases each). Germline CDR1 reads MDHEN; CDR2 reads SYDVKM. The CDR3 runs 16 residues. V was pared by 3 bases and J by 6 bases, with 18 bases between. The DNA of the CDR3 is TGTGCCAGCAGTTTTAGGTCAGGGAGCCGGGGCAATGAGCAGTTCTTC. Translating gives CASSFRSGSRGNEQFF.

The sample holds many counts of this clonotype. The chain employs TRBV20-1 and TRBJ1-6, with TRBD1 identical over 8 bases. The CDR3 runs to 13 residues. V lost 7 bases to trimming and J lost 7 bases; unmatched junction nucleotides: 6. Germline loops: CDR1 DFQATT, CDR2 SNEGSKA (reference sequence). The CDR3 coding sequence is TGCAGTGTCTGGGACAGGATCAATTCACCCCTCCACTTT. Translating gives CSVWDRINSPLHF.

This clonotype was counted ten times or more. The CDR3 DNA reads TGTGCCAGCAGCGCCGACAGCGGCTATGGCTACACCTTC. Encoded protein: CASSADSGYGYTF. The gene calls are TRBV13 and TRBJ1-2, with D possibly TRBD1 on 5 matching bases. Trimming shortened V by 5 bases and J by 4 bases, and 11 bases separated the two germline ends. The CDR3 sequence is 13 residues long. Germline-derived CDR1 and CDR2 are PRHDT and FYEKMQ (reference sequence).

In this sample, this clonotype turned up many times. V gene TRBV9 combines with J gene TRBJ1-1; 10 nucleotides agree with TRBD1. Germline CDR1 SGDLS, CDR2 YYNGEE. This CDR3 is built from 15 residues. After removal of 2 bases from V and 4 bases from J, the junction contained 5 bases not matched to a gene. CDR3 in DNA: TGTGCCAGCAGCGTCGGGCGACAGGGGGCCACTGAAGCTTTCTTT. This gives the protein CASSVGRQGATEAFF.

This clonotype has a count of ten or more. This chain uses TRBV5-1 with TRBJ2-1; the D gene is possibly TRBD1 (5 bases). Germline-derived CDR1 and CDR2 are SGHRS and YFSETQ. This CDR3 is built from 13 residues. Trimming cost V 6 bases and J 8 bases, with 15 bases left between them. CDR3 loop: CASKKGPMDEQFF. Here the CDR3 DNA reads TGCGCCAGCAAGAAGGGGCCGATGGATGAGCAGTTCTTC.

This clonotype was found many times. V usage is TRBV19 and J usage is TRBJ2-5; D is ambiguous. Trimming left V 3 bases short and J 1 base short, with 9 bases between. Per germline, CDR1 LNHDA and CDR2 SQIVND (reference sequence). This CDR3 spans 14 amino acids. The CDR3 loop reads CASSIHGGQETQYF. In DNA form, the CDR3 reads TGTGCCAGTAGTATCCATGGCGGCCAAGAGACCCAGTACTTC. The full variable domain, in which reference TRBV19 and TRBJ2-5 provide the parts outside the CDR3, is DGGITQSPKYLFRKEGQNVTLSCEQNLNHDAMYWYRQDPGQGLRLIYYSQIVNDFQKGDIAEGYSVSREKKESFPLTVTSAQKNPTAFYLCASSIHGGQETQYFGPGTRLLVL.

This clonotype was seen many times. This chain links TRBV28 with TRBJ1-1; D might be TRBD1 (6 bases). CDR1 MDHEN and CDR2 SYDVKM come from the germline V gene. The CDR3 is 16 amino acids. The V gene lost 6 bases and the J gene lost 4 bases, with 21 bases spanning the gap. In DNA form, the CDR3 reads TGTGCCAGCAGCCCACCCGTCCAGGGGCGAGGCACTGAAGCTTTCTTT. Protein: CASSPPVQGRGTEAFF.

This clonotype has ten or more counts. The chain recombines TRBV20-1 with TRBJ1-1; D is uncertain. The CDR3 has 15 amino acids. V lost 5 bases and J lost 2, with 18 bases in between. Germline lookup yields CDR1 DFQATT and CDR2 SNEGSKA (reference sequence). As DNA, the CDR3 is TGCAGTGCTTCTAGGAGCTGGTCCGTAAACACTGAAGCTTTCTTT. This gives the protein CSASRSWSVNTEAFF.

Many counts were recorded for this clonotype. Its ends do not fully match the called genes, so a read error is possible. The rearrangement joins TRBV7-6 to TRBJ1-1; possibly TRBD1 for D (6 bases). Germline CDR1 reads SGHVS; CDR2 reads FNYEAQ. This CDR3 has 15 amino acids. The CDR3 DNA sequence: TGTGCCAGCACCTTATCAGGGGTTGAGAACACTGAAGCTTTCTTT. Amino acid sequence: CASTLSGVENTEAFF.

There are many counts of this clonotype. This sequence joins TRBV29-1 and TRBJ1-1; maybe TRBD1 (5 bases). The CDR3 consists of 13 residues. Trimming cost V 2 bases and J 1 base, with 8 bases left between them. Looked up from germline, CDR1 is SQVTM and CDR2 is ANQGSEA. This CDR3 reads CSVEKGRNTEAFF. Written as DNA, the CDR3 is TGCAGCGTTGAAAAGGGGAGGAACACTGAAGCTTTCTTT.

This clonotype turned up a few times. The chain uses TRBV12-3 or TRBV12-4 and TRBJ2-5; 11 nucleotides align to TRBD1. CDR3 size: 15 residues. The trim removed 6 bases at V and 5 bases at J, leaving 8 bases unmatched. The CDR3 sequence: CASRHTDRGPETQYF. CDR3 nucleotides: TGTGCCAGCAGACACACGGACAGGGGGCCTGAGACCCAGTACTTC.

The table lists this clonotype with many counts. This chain uses TRBV27 with TRBJ1-1; a weak D match, TRBD1 (5 bases). Trimming left V 3 bases short and J 1 base short, with 9 bases between. The CDR3 is made up of 14 amino acids. The germline V gene encodes CDR1 MNHEY and CDR2 SMNVEV (reference sequence). This CDR3 reads CASSLAGTNTEAFF. The CDR3 nucleotides are TGTGCCAGCAGTTTGGCAGGGACGAACACTGAAGCTTTCTTT.

Ten or more counts support this clonotype. The chain combines TRBV11-2 with TRBJ2-7; 10 bases agree with TRBD1. CDR3 length: 14 amino acids. Germline V gene lookup returns CDR1 SGHAT and CDR2 FQNNGV. With V trimmed by 5 bases and J by 5 bases, 6 bases remained unmatched. CDR3 loop: CASSPRTGGDEQYF. CDR3 in DNA: TGTGCCAGCAGCCCGCGGACAGGGGGTGACGAGCAGTACTTC.

DNA for the CDR3: TGCGCCAGCAGCCAAGCCCTTGAGGTAGCGGGTGAAGAGACCCAGTACTTC. As protein: CASSQALEVAGEETQYF. The chain couples TRBV4-1 to TRBJ2-5, with 7 bases that match TRBD2. The CDR3 runs to 17 residues. Germline-derived CDR1 and CDR2 are MGHRA and YSYEKL. V was clipped by 1 base and J by 3 bases; unmatched bases: 11.

The rearrangement joins TRBV10-2 to TRBJ1-1, with 7 bases fitting TRBD1. CDR1 is WSHSY and CDR2 is SAAADI in the germline V gene. This CDR3 has 16 amino acids. With V trimmed by 7 bases and J by 4 bases, 15 bases remained unmatched. The CDR3 coding sequence is TGCGCCAGCATCCCAGGGGGTGAAGGCGGGGTCACTGAAGCTTTCTTT. Translating it yields CASIPGGEGGVTEAFF.

This clonotype came up many times. V and J are TRBV19 and TRBJ2-6; D is unclear. V was clipped by 4 bases and J by 4 bases, with 2 bases between them. There are 12 residues in the CDR3. CDR1 is LNHDA, CDR2 SQIVND, per germline (reference sequence). CDR3 nucleotides: TGTGCCAGTAGTACAGGGGCCAACGTCCTGACTTTC. Amino acid sequence: CASSTGANVLTF.

This clonotype was picked up many times. The CDR3 DNA follows: TGTGCCAGCCGTGGGTCGTACACAGATACGCAGTATTTT. Translated, it gives CASRGSYTDTQYF. The chain links TRBV6-2 or TRBV6-3 to TRBJ2-3; D call uncertain. This CDR3 spans 13 amino acids. Trimming pared 8 bases from V and 2 bases from J, leaving 11 bases between. Germline V CDR1 and CDR2: MNHEY, SVGEGT.

This clonotype has at least ten counts. The chain recombines TRBV6-1 with TRBJ2-2, with no clear D. Germline-derived CDR1 and CDR2 are MNHNS and SASEGT. V lost 7 bases and J lost 6, with 6 bases in between. The CDR3 contains 11 residues. The CDR3: CASTRAGELFF. The CDR3 region has the DNA TGTGCCAGCACAAGAGCCGGGGAGCTGTTTTTT.

This clonotype was seen only a few times. The CDR3 loop reads CASRGRVRETQYF. Written as DNA, the CDR3 is TGTGCCAGCCGGGGCAGGGTACGCGAGACCCAGTACTTC. The V and J genes are TRBV7-9 and TRBJ2-5; either TRBD1 or TRBD2 may fit D (5 bases each). The V and J ends lost 8 bases and 5 bases respectively, with 15 bases between them. CDR3 length: 13 amino acids. Germline V gene sequence: CDR1 SEHNR, CDR2 FQNEAQ (reference sequence).

This clonotype appeared many times. V is TRBV29-1 and J is TRBJ2-1, with D uncertain. Germline V gene lookup returns CDR1 SQVTM and CDR2 ANQGSEA. V lost 6 bases and J lost 5, with 8 bases in between. CDR3 length equals 11 residues. CDR3 loop: CSVPENNEQFF. CDR3 DNA sequence: TGCAGCGTGCCCGAGAACAATGAGCAGTTCTTC.

The chain joins TRBV4-2 to TRBJ2-1; D call uncertain. The V and J ends lost 11 bases and 3 bases respectively, with 14 bases between them. The CDR3 consists of 13 residues. The V gene's germline CDR1 is LGHNA and CDR2 YNFKEQ. The CDR3 nucleotides read TGTGCCGTCCCGGGCGAGAACTACAATGAGCAGTTCTTC. Its translation is CAVPGENYNEQFF.

This clonotype was counted only a few times. The genes are TRBV6-6 and TRBJ2-3, with TRBD2 identical over 8 bases. The CDR3 has 16 amino acids. After removal of 2 bases from V and 3 bases from J, the junction contained 7 bases not matched to a gene. Germline V gene sequence: CDR1 MNHNY, CDR2 SVGAGI (reference sequence). CDR3 DNA sequence: TGTGCCAGCAGTTACGGAGGCGGGGGGCCAACAGATACGCAGTATTTT. It is translated as CASSYGGGGPTDTQYF.

This clonotype was counted at least ten times. The V and J genes are TRBV18 and TRBJ1-1; D is possibly TRBD1 (5 bases). The V end lost 2 bases, the J end lost 3 bases, and 7 bases lay between the germline ends. Germline loops: CDR1 KGHSH, CDR2 LQKENI. CDR3 length: 13 amino acids. CDR3 nucleotide sequence: TGTGCCAGCTCACCAGGGGGAGACACTGAAGCTTTCTTT. It codes for CASSPGGDTEAFF.

In this sample, this clonotype turned up many times. The rearrangement uses TRBV30 and TRBJ1-2, with D possibly being TRBD1 (5 bases). Germline lookup yields CDR1 GTSNPN and CDR2 SVGIG (reference sequence). Deletions cut 4 bases from V and 10 bases from J, with 16 bases between. This CDR3 has 12 amino acids. CDR3 DNA sequence: TGTGCCTGGATAGGGGAGGACATGGCCTACACCTTC. This gives the protein CAWIGEDMAYTF.

This clonotype was seen more than once but under ten times. The V call is TRBV6-2 or TRBV6-3, the J call TRBJ2-2; D is undetermined. Looked up from germline, CDR1 is MNHEY and CDR2 is SVGEGT. V was shortened by 6 bases and J by 9 bases, with 14 bases between the two germline ends. This CDR3 region has 13 residues. CDR3 in DNA: TGTGCCAGCAGCCAGGAGAGTCTCTGGGAGCTGTTTTTT. Amino acids: CASSQESLWELFF.

This clonotype has at least ten counts. This chain connects TRBV10-3 to TRBJ2-3; 7 nucleotides align to TRBD2. From germline, CDR1 is ENHRY and CDR2 SYGVKD. The CDR3 contains 17 residues. V gave up 0 bases and J gave up 1 base; unmatched junction bases: 7. The CDR3 sequence: CAISESTPRGGTDTQYF. CDR3 nucleotide sequence: TGTGCCATCAGTGAGTCGACGCCCCGGGGGGGCACAGATACGCAGTATTTT.

At least ten counts were recorded for this clonotype. Because the CDR3's place on the DNA is in doubt, the DNA is left out and the CDR3 is given as listed by TCRdb. This chain links TRBV12-3 or TRBV12-4 with TRBJ2-3. The CDR3 sequence runs 16 residues, both termini included. CDR3 loop: CASSLRLNYAQIRSIF.